This section outlines one TCR beta chain sequence together with its context. Its antigen is as yet unknown. These data are taken from a study of T-cell memory formation after mild COVID-19. Overall study: Among the donors, TCR clusters were largely specific to each donor. Study-wide findings and caveats: Mostly located in CM and EM were contracting CD4+ clones, with contracting CD8+ clones located in EMRA. Whether second-wave clones peaking at day 37 were SARS-CoV-2 specific went unconfirmed.

TCRdb processed the 5' RACE reads anew with MiXCR; each CDR3 protein has one entry. Of more than 350,000 distinct CDR3 sequences in the sample, around a sixth were seen once. Material for sequencing was PBMCs or a T cell subset sorted from them (not recorded which). The receptor was isolated from a man aged 18 to 29 who had mild COVID-19 (a few samples of this study predate the infection). Cell type and time point are not known.

The CDR3 spells CAPRGEDGQFF. CDR3 nucleotides: TGTGCCCCCCGGGGGGAGGACGGACAGTTCTTC. The V and J genes are TRBV2 and TRBJ2-1, with TRBD2 identical over 7 bases. Per germline, CDR1 SNHLY and CDR2 FYNNEI. The CDR3 is made up of 11 amino acids. J gave up 13 bases and V 11 bases, and 11 bases lay outside the gene matches.